The 5 T cell receptor beta chains below come from one sample, sequenced in a study of T cells expressing NK-cell markers. TCRdb reanalyzed the 5' RACE reads, giving one entry per CDR3 protein sequence and no DNA. Recorded for this sample: around 260,000 distinct CDR3 sequences. Sequenced sample: blood T cells: a sorted CD56 or NKG2C T cell subset, CD4+ or CD8+ T cells, or bulk PBMC T cells (not recorded which). The source of these receptors is a woman between 18 and 75 years old in good health.

The chain carries TRBV20-1 and TRBJ2-3. CDR1 DFQATT and CDR2 SNEGSKA come from the germline V gene (reference sequence). The CDR3 totals 15 residues. Here the CDR3 reads CSARASDLGTDTQYF.

V usage is TRBV20-1 and J usage is TRBJ1-3; the D gene TCRdb calls, TRBD1, cannot be checked with no DNA. This CDR3 is 16 amino acids long. Germline CDR1 is DFQATT and CDR2 is SNEGSKA (reference sequence). The CDR3 sequence: CSARLDRPTSGNTIYF.

The rearrangement joins TRBV7-8 to TRBJ2-1; with no DNA, the TCRdb D assignment of TRBD1 cannot be verified. The CDR3 is made up of 16 amino acids. Germline assignment: CDR1 SGHVS and CDR2 FQNEAQ. This CDR3 is CASSLRGEVRYNEQFF.

The genes are TRBV11-2 and TRBJ1-6; TCRdb lists TRBD1, though no DNA is available to test this call. Germline assignment: CDR1 SGHAT and CDR2 FQNNGV. CDR3 length: 12 amino acids. The CDR3: CASSFPRSPLHF.

The chain uses TRBV5-5 and TRBJ2-5; TCRdb's D gene call, TRBD2, goes unchecked for lack of DNA. This CDR3 contains 17 residues. From germline, CDR1 is SGHKS and CDR2 YYEKEE (reference sequence). CDR3 sequence reads: CASSLLGLAGHQETQYF.